These 30 T cell receptor beta chains were sequenced from one sample in a study of OX40 agonist ivuxolimab in advanced cancers. Sequenced by immunoSEQ multiplex PCR; TCRdb stores in-frame clones only, minus some. The repertoire holds roughly 100,000 clones, about 90% seen once, with 0.79% in the top ten. The sample was CD4+ or CD8+ T cells sorted from blood, taken in a trial of the OX40 agonist ivuxolimab. Receptors were obtained from an adult with an advanced solid tumor such as melanoma, head and neck, liver or kidney cancer.

As for this clone: The junction shows a germline mismatch at one end, possibly a read error. The chain has TRBV7-7 and TRBJ1-4; a possible D gene is TRBD1 (6 bases). This CDR3 has 15 amino acids. Germline V gene sequence: CDR1 SSHAT, CDR2 FNYEAQ (reference sequence). The CDR3 nucleotides read TGTGCTAGCAGCTTATCACCAGGGGCTAATGAAAAACTGTTTTTT. Its translation is CASSLSPGANEKLFF.

The chain has TRBV28 and TRBJ1-1; D remains unclear. Trimming pared 7 bases from V and 1 base from J, leaving 10 bases between. The CDR3 is made up of 13 amino acids. CDR1 and CDR2 (germline): MDHEN, SYDVKM. The DNA of the CDR3 is TGTGCCAGCACTATGGACGGGAACACTGAAGCTTTCTTT. It codes for CASTMDGNTEAFF.

The chain uses TRBV6-1 and TRBJ2-5; 9 positions match TRBD2. In germline, CDR1 is MNHNS, CDR2 SASEGT. The CDR3 extends over 15 amino acids. Trimming cost V 5 bases and J 2 bases; bases outside gene matches: 6. The CDR3 loop reads CASSWVAGEQETQYF. The CDR3 coding sequence is TGTGCCAGCAGTTGGGTAGCGGGGGAACAAGAGACCCAGTACTTC.

The chain uses TRBV5-4 and TRBJ2-3; no clear D. Germline CDR1 reads SGHNT; CDR2 reads YYREEE (reference sequence). CDR3 size: 11 residues. The ends were cut back, 4 bases at V and 8 bases at J, with 8 bases in the middle. For the CDR3, the DNA is TGTGCCAGCAGCGCGTACCCTACGCAGTATTTT. It translates to CASSAYPTQYF.

The chain is built from TRBV18 and TRBJ2-2, with D perhaps TRBD1 (5 bases). Trimming shortened V by 2 bases and J by 2 bases, and 15 bases separated the two germline ends. This CDR3 is 17 amino acids long. Germline-derived CDR1 and CDR2 are KGHSH and LQKENI. CDR3 protein: CASSPWSARVNTGELFF. CDR3 DNA sequence: TGTGCCAGCTCACCATGGAGCGCCAGGGTAAACACCGGGGAGCTGTTTTTT.

The rearrangement links TRBV27 to TRBJ1-2, with a possible D match to TRBD1 (6 bases). Trimming pared 4 bases from V and 1 base from J, leaving 7 bases between. In germline, CDR1 is MNHEY, CDR2 SMNVEV (reference sequence). There are 13 residues in the CDR3. CDR3 coding DNA: TGTGCCAGCAGTTACAGGGTTAACTATGGCTACACCTTC. Translation gives CASSYRVNYGYTF.

The rearrangement joins TRBV2 to TRBJ1-2; D remains ambiguous. The CDR3 extends over 14 amino acids. Trimming took 0 bases from V and 0 from J, leaving 5 bases between them. Per the germline V gene, CDR1 is SNHLY and CDR2 is FYNNEI. CDR3 protein: CASSEAWANYGYTF. The CDR3 DNA is TGTGCCAGCAGTGAAGCTTGGGCTAACTATGGCTACACCTTC.

V is TRBV27 and J is TRBJ1-2, with 7 bases identical to TRBD1. Trimming at V came to 2 bases and at J to 7 bases, leaving 7 bases not matched to a gene. Germline V CDR1 and CDR2: MNHEY, SMNVEV (reference sequence). This CDR3 comprises 14 residues. In nucleotides, the CDR3 is TGTGCCAGCAGTTTAACAGGGGTAGCACGTGGCTACACCTTC. It codes for CASSLTGVARGYTF.

The chain joins TRBV6-5 to TRBJ1-4; D call uncertain. Trimming removed 5 bases at V and 6 bases at J, with 16 bases between. The CDR3 runs 15 residues. CDR1 is MNHEY and CDR2 is SVGAGI in the germline V gene. CDR3 sequence: CASSPRSGRDEKLFF. Written as DNA, the CDR3 is TGTGCCAGCAGTCCCCGAAGCGGTCGGGATGAAAAACTGTTTTTT.

The J gene is TRBJ1-2, the V gene TRBV9; TRBD1 matches at 8 bases. This CDR3 comprises 15 residues. Germline CDR1 SGDLS, CDR2 YYNGEE. Unmatched junction bases numbered 9, after V lost 5 bases and J lost 3 bases. The CDR3 nucleotides read TGTGCCAGCAGGGGCACAGGGGGGCCGGACTATGGCTACACCTTC. It encodes CASRGTGGPDYGYTF.

This chain joins TRBV6-1 and TRBJ2-5, with 10 positions matching TRBD2. Germline values: CDR1 MNHNS, CDR2 SASEGT. Trimming at V came to 8 bases and at J to 5 bases, leaving 8 bases not matched to a gene. The CDR3 spans 14 residues. The CDR3 here is CASRRTSGWETQYF. In DNA form, the CDR3 reads TGTGCCAGCCGCAGGACTAGCGGCTGGGAGACCCAGTACTTC.

This clone occurred once. The chain carries TRBV11-2 and TRBJ2-2; TRBD2 is a possible D gene (6 bases). Trimming removed 8 bases from V and 1 base from J, with 11 bases in between. The germline CDR1 and CDR2 sequences are SGHAT and FQNNGV. The length of the CDR3 is 14 residues. The CDR3 is CASGTGVNTGELFF. CDR3 nucleotides: TGTGCCAGCGGGACGGGGGTGAACACCGGGGAGCTGTTTTTT. The variable domain in full, completed from reference TRBV11-2 and TRBJ2-2, reads EAGVAQSPRYKIIEKRQSVAFWCNPISGHATLYWYQQILGQGPKLLIQFQNNGVVDDSQLPKDRFSAERLKGVDSTLKIQPAKLEDSAVYLCASGTGVNTGELFFGEGSRLTVL.

The J gene is TRBJ1-5, the V gene TRBV28; D is possibly TRBD1 (6 bases). The CDR3 has 13 amino acids. Trimming took off 8 bases at V and 1 base at J, with 9 bases between the two ends. Germline-derived CDR1 and CDR2 are MDHEN and SYDVKM. Written as DNA, the CDR3 is TGTGCCAGCCGAGGGGGGAGCAATCAGCCCCAGCATTTT. It is translated as CASRGGSNQPQHF. Supplemented by reference TRBV28 and TRBJ1-5, the full variable domain reads DVKVTQSSRYLVKRTGEKVFLECVQDMDHENMFWYRQDPGLGLRLIYFSYDVKMKEKGDIPEGYSVSREKKERFSLILESASTNQTSMYLCASRGGSNQPQHFGDGTRLSIL.

Here the CDR3 reads CAWSPLGWNIQYF. CDR3 nucleotides: TGTGCCTGGAGTCCCCTCGGCTGGAACATTCAGTACTTC. The chain recombines TRBV30 with TRBJ2-4; D ambiguous. Trimming left V 2 bases short and J 7 bases short, with 12 bases between. CDR1 GTSNPN and CDR2 SVGIG come from the germline V gene (reference sequence). The CDR3 has 13 amino acids.

The CDR3 DNA reads TGTGCCAGCAGCTCGGGGACAGGGAGTTCCTACGAGCAGTACTTC. Its translation is CASSSGTGSSYEQYF. This chain connects TRBV5-4 to TRBJ2-7, with 9 bases fitting TRBD1. CDR3 length: 15 residues. Germline V gene sequence: CDR1 SGHNT, CDR2 YYREEE (reference sequence). V dropped 3 bases and J dropped 1; count of bases not matched to a gene: 5. The full variable domain, in which reference TRBV5-4 and TRBJ2-7 provide the parts outside the CDR3, is ETGVTQSPTHLIKTRGQQVTLRCSSQSGHNTVSWYQQALGQGPQFIFQYYREEENGRGNFPPRFSGLQFPNYSSELNVNALELDDSALYLCASSSGTGSSYEQYFGPGTRLTVT.

This clone has more than one count but fewer than ten. V usage is TRBV15 and J usage is TRBJ2-5; no reliable D call. CDR1 and CDR2 from the germline V gene are LNHNV and YYDKDF (reference sequence). Deletions cut 0 bases from V and 7 bases from J, with 15 bases between. CDR3 size: 15 residues. The CDR3 sequence: CATSRDRSDSGTQYF. In DNA, the CDR3 is TGTGCCACCAGCAGAGATCGAAGCGATAGTGGGACCCAGTACTTC.

V and J are TRBV6-6 and TRBJ1-1, with D perhaps TRBD1 (5 bases). Germline V gene sequence: CDR1 MNHNY, CDR2 SVGAGI (reference sequence). There are 12 residues in the CDR3. Between the trimmed V and J ends, which lost 6 bases and 1 base, there was a span of 6 bases. The CDR3: CASSGQNTEAFF. The DNA of the CDR3 is TGTGCCAGCAGCGGACAGAACACTGAAGCTTTCTTT.

The chain uses TRBV10-3 and TRBJ1-2, with a possible D match to TRBD1 (6 bases). The germline CDR1 and CDR2 sequences are ENHRY and SYGVKD. CDR3 length: 15 residues. V lost 0 bases and J lost 6, with 14 bases in between. CDR3: CAISESPGHPHGYTF. The CDR3 bases are TGTGCCATCAGTGAGTCGCCGGGACATCCCCATGGCTACACCTTC.

This chain connects TRBV19 to TRBJ2-3, with no clear D. The V end lost 5 bases, the J end lost 1 base, and 10 bases lay between the germline ends. This CDR3 has 14 residues. Looked up from germline, CDR1 is LNHDA and CDR2 is SQIVND (reference sequence). CDR3: CASSSGVRTDTQYF. The CDR3 region has the DNA TGTGCCAGTAGTTCCGGAGTGCGCACAGATACGCAGTATTTT.

The chain combines TRBV7-9 with TRBJ2-7; the match to TRBD1 covers 10 bases. Germline lookup yields CDR1 SEHNR and CDR2 FQNEAQ (reference sequence). J lost 5 bases, V lost 6 bases, and 1 base had no gene match. The CDR3 loop spans 12 amino acids. CDR3 bases: TGTGCCAGCAGGACAGGGGGCCACGAGCAGTACTTC. Translated, it gives CASRTGGHEQYF.

J is TRBJ1-2 and V is TRBV30; 7 bases line up with TRBD1. J lost 3 bases, V lost 0 bases, and 4 bases had no gene match. Looked up from germline, CDR1 is GTSNPN and CDR2 is SVGIG (reference sequence). The CDR3 runs 14 residues. DNA for the CDR3: TGTGCCTGGAGTGTTGGCGGGACAGACTATGGCTACACCTTC. Translating gives CAWSVGGTDYGYTF.

This clone was counted only a few times. The CDR3 nucleotides read TGTGCCAGCAGTTTTACCCGTACGCAGTATTTT. Encoded protein: CASSFTRTQYF. The V call is TRBV7-2, the J call TRBJ2-3, with D unclear. CDR1 is SGHTA, CDR2 FQGNSA, per germline. The CDR3 runs to 11 residues. V was cut by 6 bases and J by 8 bases, with 9 bases left in between.

V and J are TRBV7-9 and TRBJ1-5; 7 nucleotides line up with TRBD1. Germline trimming cut 1 base from V and 7 bases from J; bases unmatched to any gene: 7. CDR1 and CDR2 (germline): SEHNR, FQNEAQ (reference sequence). CDR3 size: 15 residues. CDR3 sequence: CASSLEQGQGQPQHF. CDR3 sequence (DNA): TGTGCCAGCAGCTTAGAACAGGGGCAGGGACAGCCCCAGCATTTT.

The genes are TRBV19 and TRBJ2-7; 8 bases line up with TRBD2. From germline, CDR1 is LNHDA and CDR2 SQIVND (reference sequence). The CDR3 consists of 14 residues. The V gene end was trimmed by 4 bases and the J gene end by 0 bases; junction bases not matched to a gene: 2. The CDR3 coding sequence is TGTGCCAGTAGTACGCGGGGGGACTCCTACGAGCAGTACTTC. This gives the protein CASSTRGDSYEQYF.

This chain uses TRBV7-9 with TRBJ1-2; TRBD1 matches at 7 bases. Germline assignment: CDR1 SEHNR and CDR2 FQNEAQ (reference sequence). CDR3 length: 13 amino acids. After removal of 5 bases from V and 5 bases from J, the junction contained 5 bases not matched to a gene. CDR3 bases: TGTGCCAGCAGCGCGGGGACAGAGTATGGCTACACCTTC. It is translated as CASSAGTEYGYTF.

This sequence joins TRBV6-5 and TRBJ2-3; D is ambiguous. CDR3 size: 13 residues. Germline V CDR1 and CDR2: MNHEY, SVGAGI. Trimming removed 5 bases from V and 1 base from J, with 7 bases in between. The CDR3, as DNA: TGTGCCAGCAGTGCGGTAGGCACAGATACGCAGTATTTT. Translated: CASSAVGTDTQYF.

The V call is TRBV5-6, the J call TRBJ1-2; maybe TRBD1 (5 bases). Germline V gives CDR1 SGHDT, CDR2 YYEEEE. V lost 2 bases and J 5 bases, leaving 13 bases between the germline ends. This CDR3 has 14 residues. The CDR3 DNA reads TGTGCCAGCAGCTTTGGCAGGGTCCCTTATGGCTACACCTTC. This codes for CASSFGRVPYGYTF.

The genes are TRBV30 and TRBJ1-6; D gene unclear. Germline values: CDR1 GTSNPN, CDR2 SVGIG (reference sequence). Trimming cost V 3 bases and J 9 bases, with 15 bases left between them. CDR3 length: 14 residues. The CDR3 loop is CAWSRPPGPSPLHF. The CDR3 bases are TGTGCCTGGAGCCGGCCACCCGGGCCTTCACCCCTCCACTTT.

The chain has TRBV30 and TRBJ2-1; D unresolved. The V end was cut by 1 base, the J end by 7 bases, with 5 bases between. This CDR3 is built from 11 residues. CDR1 and CDR2 from the germline V gene are GTSNPN and SVGIG (reference sequence). CDR3 nucleotides: TGTGCCTGGAGTGCGACAAATGAGCAGTTCTTC. Protein sequence: CAWSATNEQFF.

This rearrangement joins TRBV4-3 to TRBJ1-6; D unresolved. The CDR3 is made up of 14 amino acids. V gave up 1 base and J gave up 7 bases, with 8 bases separating them. CDR1 is LGHNA and CDR2 is YSLEER in the germline V gene. The CDR3 is CASSQVAGNSPLHF. The DNA for the CDR3 is TGCGCCAGCAGCCAAGTCGCGGGCAATTCACCCCTCCACTTT.